Below, 16 T cell receptor beta chains from the same sample are listed, as sequenced in a study of naive and memory T cell subsets. Findings and limits, study-wide: Especially in CD8 cells, naive repertoires contained a few larger clonotypes, possibly CD45RA-re-expressing memory cells.

Antigens of these TCRs are unknown. An equimolar mix of two oligonucleotides served as the beta constant-region primer for TRBC1 and TRBC2. Nested alpha and beta constant-region primers with the SP2 primer drove four PCR rounds on ligated cDNA. TCRdb reanalysed the UMI-ligation and nested PCR reads using MiXCR and keeps one entry per CDR3 protein. The data show over 110,000 distinct CDR3 sequences, approximately 20% seen once. The sequencing sample was made of naive CD8+ T cells from blood. Every receptor here comes from a human donor in good health.

The genes are TRBV19 and TRBJ2-1; 9 positions match TRBD2. The CDR3 covers 14 residues. The germline V gene encodes CDR1 LNHDA and CDR2 SQIVND (reference sequence). The V gene end was trimmed by 3 bases and the J gene end by 8 bases; junction bases not matched to a gene: 5. DNA for the CDR3: TGTGCCAGTAGTATCGTAGCGGGAGCGTATGAGCAGTTCTTC. This encodes CASSIVAGAYEQFF.

The rearrangement joins TRBV28 to TRBJ1-4, with D maybe TRBD1 (5 bases). The CDR3 spans 17 residues. Germline CDR1 MDHEN, CDR2 SYDVKM. With 4 bases removed from V and 7 bases from J, the gap between germline ends came to 22 bases. Here the CDR3 DNA reads TGTGCCAGCAGTTCCGACCTTGACAGCCAGTTGGGTGAAAAACTGTTTTTT. Its protein product is CASSSDLDSQLGEKLFF.

The CDR3 reads CASSRLAGEGEQYF. In DNA, the CDR3 is TGTGCCAGTAGTCGACTAGCGGGAGAAGGCGAGCAGTACTTC. V is TRBV19 and J is TRBJ2-7; 12 bases match TRBD2. Unmatched junction bases numbered 5, after V lost 5 bases and J lost 6 bases. The CDR3 covers 14 residues. CDR1 and CDR2 (germline): LNHDA, SQIVND (reference sequence).

This chain uses TRBV28 with TRBJ2-3, with D possibly matching TRBD2 (5 bases). The CDR3 has 13 residues. V was pared by 2 bases and J by 4 bases, with 7 bases between. Germline CDR1 is MDHEN and CDR2 is SYDVKM. CDR3 in amino acids: CASSLEGSDTQYF. As DNA, the CDR3 is TGTGCCAGCAGTTTAGAGGGATCAGATACGCAGTATTTT. The entire variable domain, with the rest obtained from reference TRBV28 and TRBJ2-3, is as follows: DVKVTQSSRYLVKRTGEKVFLECVQDMDHENMFWYRQDPGLGLRLIYFSYDVKMKEKGDIPEGYSVSREKKERFSLILESASTNQTSMYLCASSLEGSDTQYFGPGTRLTVL.

V is TRBV28 and J is TRBJ2-1, with TRBD2 matching 7 bases. Germline values: CDR1 MDHEN, CDR2 SYDVKM. J lost 7 bases, V lost 2 bases, and 8 bases had no gene match. The CDR3 is made up of 15 amino acids. The CDR3 DNA reads as TGTGCCAGCAGTTTACACGTGGGAGGGCCGAATGAGCAGTTCTTC. This sequence encodes CASSLHVGGPNEQFF.

This clonotype showed up just once. The chain links TRBV3-1 to TRBJ2-1, with 9 bases matching TRBD2. There are 14 residues in the CDR3. Germline V gene lookup returns CDR1 LGHDT and CDR2 YNNKEL (reference sequence). V was pared by 2 bases and J by 9 bases, with 5 bases of the junction left unmatched. The CDR3, as DNA: TGTGCCAGCAGCCAAATTAGCGGGAGTGCTGAGCAGTTCTTC. Translation gives CASSQISGSAEQFF.

The rearrangement joins TRBV15 to TRBJ2-7, with D perhaps matching TRBD1 or TRBD2 (5 bases each). CDR1 is LNHNV and CDR2 is YYDKDF in the germline V gene (reference sequence). The V end lost 3 bases, the J end lost 9 bases, and 15 bases lay between the germline ends. The CDR3 runs 13 residues. The CDR3 here is CATSRWDGSVQYF. The CDR3 coding sequence is TGTGCCACCAGCAGGTGGGACGGTTCGGTGCAGTACTTC.

The chain employs TRBV12-3 or TRBV12-4 and TRBJ2-5, with no clear D. The CDR3 loop spans 15 amino acids. Deletions cut 5 bases from V and 2 bases from J, with 15 bases between. CDR3 in amino acids: CASSIPLQLQETQYF. For the CDR3, the DNA is TGTGCCAGCAGTATCCCCCTGCAGCTACAAGAGACCCAGTACTTC.

This clonotype appeared a few times. The rearrangement joins TRBV6-5 to TRBJ2-1, with 14 bases that match TRBD2. The CDR3 has 21 amino acids. Trimming at V came to 0 bases and at J to 0 bases, leaving 10 bases not matched to a gene. Looked up from germline, CDR1 is MNHEY and CDR2 is SVGAGI. The chain's CDR3 is CASSYSSGIGLAGGSYNEQFF. DNA of the CDR3: TGTGCCAGCAGTTACTCCAGCGGCATCGGACTAGCGGGAGGCTCCTACAATGAGCAGTTCTTC.

The chain is built from TRBV20-1 and TRBJ2-5; a possible D gene is TRBD2 (6 bases). V was shortened by 3 bases and J by 3 bases, with 17 bases between the two germline ends. Per the germline V gene, CDR1 is DFQATT and CDR2 is SNEGSKA (reference sequence). The CDR3 runs 15 residues. As DNA, the CDR3 is TGCAGTGCTAGGGGTGACCCTAGCGAGAAAGAGACCCAGTACTTC. Its protein product is CSARGDPSEKETQYF.

The chain recombines TRBV20-1 with TRBJ2-7; D could derive from TRBD1 or TRBD2 (7 bases each). Germline-derived CDR1 and CDR2 are DFQATT and SNEGSKA (reference sequence). Trimming cost V 6 bases and J 3 bases, with 21 bases left between them. There are 15 residues in the CDR3. In DNA, the CDR3 is TGCAGTGCGCAGGGGGAGGCGGCGGGAGACTACGAGCAGTACTTC. Protein: CSAQGEAAGDYEQYF.

The V and J genes are TRBV6-8 and TRBJ2-1, with D unresolved. The germline V gene has CDR1 MNHGY and CDR2 SAAAGT. CDR3 length equals 10 residues. Trimming removed 7 bases from V and 9 bases from J, with 7 bases in between. The CDR3 nucleotides read TGTGCCAGCAAGTTCGGTGAGCAGTTCTTC. Protein: CASKFGEQFF.

The rearrangement joins TRBV6-2 or TRBV6-3 to TRBJ2-7; D remains ambiguous. The germline V and J ends were trimmed by 6 bases and 1 base, with 10 bases remaining between them. Germline lookup yields CDR1 MNHEY and CDR2 SVGEGT. There are 13 residues in the CDR3. The CDR3 reads CASRKTDSYEQYF. In DNA, the CDR3 is TGTGCCAGCAGGAAAACAGATTCCTACGAGCAGTACTTC.

The chain couples TRBV20-1 to TRBJ2-3; D remains unclear. The germline V gene has CDR1 DFQATT and CDR2 SNEGSKA (reference sequence). The germline V and J ends were trimmed by 2 bases and 4 bases, with 13 bases remaining between them. The CDR3 loop spans 14 amino acids. The CDR3 protein is CSARSQIWADTQYF. The CDR3, as DNA: TGCAGTGCTAGAAGCCAGATTTGGGCAGATACGCAGTATTTT.

This clonotype has only a few counts. The rearrangement uses TRBV3-1 and TRBJ1-2, with a possible D match to TRBD1 (6 bases). Germline CDR1 reads LGHDT; CDR2 reads YNNKEL (reference sequence). Trimming removed 1 base from V and 1 base from J, with 10 bases in between. The length of the CDR3 is 15 residues. DNA for the CDR3: TGTGCCAGCAGCCAAGGCTACAGGGATAACTATGGCTACACCTTC. It is translated as CASSQGYRDNYGYTF.

The sample holds a few counts of this clonotype. The chain links TRBV7-9 to TRBJ2-7, with TRBD1 identical over 8 bases. After removal of 5 bases from V and 1 base from J, the junction contained 10 bases not matched to a gene. CDR1 and CDR2 (germline): SEHNR, FQNEAQ (reference sequence). The CDR3 is 16 residues long. CDR3 bases: TGTGCCAGCAGCCTCGGTACACAGGGGGTTTCCTACGAGCAGTACTTC. Translated: CASSLGTQGVSYEQYF.